This entry lists 25 T cell receptor beta chains sequenced from one sample in a study of post-analysis software for immune sequencing data. Study results and caveats: Controls had lower frequencies than patients of about 5 TRBV segments, which included TRBV5-6, TRBV5-1 and TRBV20-1.

Antigen specificity for these receptors is unknown. Presence of unique molecular identifiers characterized the TCR beta cDNA libraries. Via MiXCR, TCRdb re-called the PCR reads, giving one row per CDR3 protein. The repertoire includes around 770,000 distinct CDR3 sequences, 40% to 55% of them detected once, and roughly 4.9% sits in the top ten. Source material: blood. The receptors here all came from a girl under 18 with multiple sclerosis.

The chain has TRBV30 and TRBJ1-2, with 9 bases fitting TRBD1. CDR1 and CDR2 from the germline V gene are GTSNPN and SVGIG (reference sequence). The CDR3 has 14 amino acids. J gave up 5 bases and V 3 bases, and 7 bases lay outside the gene matches. CDR3 amino acids: CAWRGQGWGYGYTF. CDR3 DNA sequence: TGTGCCTGGAGGGGACAGGGATGGGGGTATGGCTACACCTTC.

This clonotype was counted between two and nine times. The chain couples TRBV25-1 to TRBJ2-1, with 10 nucleotides matching TRBD1. Germline V gene lookup returns CDR1 MGHDK and CDR2 SYGVNS. Losses at the gene ends were 5 bases for V and 9 bases for J; bases not matched to a gene: 4. The CDR3 contains 13 residues. The CDR3 DNA follows: TGTGCCAGCAGTTGGGACAGGGGTAGTGAGCAGTTCTTC. This gives the protein CASSWDRGSEQFF.

This chain joins TRBV12-3 or TRBV12-4 and TRBJ1-5, with D unresolved. V lost 6 bases to trimming and J lost 7 bases, with 13 bases between them. This CDR3 spans 13 amino acids. The CDR3 loop is CASSSSVIQPQHF. CDR3 nucleotides: TGTGCCAGCAGCTCCTCCGTGATACAGCCCCAGCATTTT.

In regard to this clonotype: The DNA is omitted, as the CDR3 cannot be located on it reliably, and the CDR3 follows TCRdb's listing. The rearrangement joins TRBV24-1 to TRBJ2-2; the table names TRBD1, a call not compared with the DNA. The germline gives CDR1 KGHDR, CDR2 SFDVKD. Inclusive of both ends, the CDR3 amounts to 19 amino acids. CDR3 residues: CATSEPGLKETQYFGELFF.

The chain recombines TRBV28 with TRBJ1-5; 9 bases map to TRBD1. V trimming: 6 bases; J trimming: 4 bases; junction bases outside the gene matches: 10. The CDR3 consists of 16 residues. Germline assignment: CDR1 MDHEN and CDR2 SYDVKM. As DNA, the CDR3 is TGTGCCAGCAGCAGACCCGGACAGGGGCCTAATCAGCCCCAGCATTTT. It is translated as CASSRPGQGPNQPQHF.

The V gene is TRBV20-1, the J gene TRBJ2-2, with D possibly TRBD1 on 6 matching bases. Germline V gives CDR1 DFQATT, CDR2 SNEGSKA (reference sequence). The ends were cut back, 2 bases at V and 8 bases at J, with 15 bases in the middle. This CDR3 region has 14 residues. The CDR3 bases are TGCAGTGCTAGACCAACAGGGTTGCCGGGGGAGCTGTTTTTT. This codes for CSARPTGLPGELFF.

The gene calls are TRBV20-1 and TRBJ2-5, with TRBD1 identical over 8 bases. Trimming removed 6 bases from V and 1 base from J; junction bases left unmatched: 7. CDR1 and CDR2 (germline): DFQATT, SNEGSKA (reference sequence). This CDR3 is 14 amino acids long. The CDR3 here is CSAYRTGRQETQYF. The CDR3 DNA follows: TGCAGTGCCTACCGGACAGGGCGCCAAGAGACCCAGTACTTC.

The rearrangement links TRBV7-9 to TRBJ2-5; D might be TRBD2 (5 bases). The V end lost 3 bases, the J end lost 5 bases, and 16 bases lay between the germline ends. Germline V gives CDR1 SEHNR, CDR2 FQNEAQ (reference sequence). The CDR3 extends over 15 amino acids. CDR3 DNA sequence: TGTGCCAGCAGCTTCTGGGAGCCCTCGGGGGAGACCCAGTACTTC. It codes for CASSFWEPSGETQYF.

The V and J genes are TRBV6-5 and TRBJ2-1; D is undetermined. Trimming removed 0 bases from V and 0 bases from J, with 9 bases in between. CDR1 MNHEY and CDR2 SVGAGI come from the germline V gene. The CDR3 runs 16 residues. The CDR3 reads CASSYSGKGSYNEQFF. CDR3 DNA: TGTGCCAGCAGTTACTCGGGGAAGGGCTCCTACAATGAGCAGTTCTTC.

This clonotype was detected a few times. This rearrangement joins TRBV7-6 to TRBJ1-4; TRBD1 aligns across 10 bases. CDR3 length: 16 residues. Germline trimming cut 5 bases from V and 7 bases from J; bases unmatched to any gene: 10. Germline lookup yields CDR1 SGHVS and CDR2 FNYEAQ. In DNA, the CDR3 is TGTGCCAGCAGCCACAGGACAGGGGGGTCGGGTGAAAAACTGTTTTTT. It specifies CASSHRTGGSGEKLFF. Looking up the rest from reference TRBV7-6 and TRBJ1-4 gives the full variable domain: GAGVSQSPRYKVTKRGQDVALRCDPISGHVSLYWYRQALGQGPEFLTYFNYEAQQDKSGLPNDRFSAERPEGSISTLTIQRTEQRDSAMYRCASSHRTGGSGEKLFFGSGTQLSVL.

This clonotype was seen a few times. The chain is built from TRBV20-1 and TRBJ2-3; 9 bases agree with TRBD2. CDR3 length equals 16 residues. Germline CDR1 is DFQATT and CDR2 is SNEGSKA (reference sequence). J lost 2 bases, V lost 3 bases, and 9 bases had no gene match. The CDR3 sequence: CSARDLLAGYTDTQYF. The CDR3 nucleotides read TGCAGTGCTAGGGACTTACTAGCGGGCTACACAGATACGCAGTATTTT.

There are a few counts of this clonotype. The chain uses TRBV6-1 and TRBJ2-4; D gene uncertain. Judging by the DNA end, TRBJ2-7 fits better; the J call may be wrong. The CDR3 loop spans 14 amino acids. The germline CDR1 and CDR2 sequences are MNHNS and SASEGT. This chain's CDR3 is CASSEEIFPLEQYF. The CDR3 bases are TGTGCCAGCAGTGAAGAGATTTTCCCCCTCGAGCAGTACTTC.

Concerning this clonotype: Its ends do not fully match the called genes, so a read error is possible. The rearrangement joins TRBV20-1 to TRBJ2-1, with 7 bases aligning to TRBD2. The CDR3 spans 11 residues. The V gene's germline CDR1 is DFQATT and CDR2 SNEGSKA (reference sequence). CDR3 in amino acids: CSAGDYDEQFF. The CDR3 nucleotides read TGCAGTGCCGGGGACTACGATGAGCAGTTCTTC.

This clonotype was counted between two and nine times. The V and J genes are TRBV7-2 and TRBJ2-5, with D tentatively TRBD2 (5 bases). The CDR3 runs to 13 residues. Trimming stripped 1 base from V and 5 bases from J, with 8 bases between. From germline, CDR1 is SGHTA and CDR2 FQGNSA. The CDR3 here is CASSLGGWETQYF. The CDR3, as DNA: TGTGCCAGCAGCTTAGGCGGGTGGGAGACCCAGTACTTC.

This rearrangement joins TRBV14 to TRBJ2-3; 9 bases line up with TRBD2. The V gene end was trimmed by 4 bases and the J gene end by 2 bases; junction bases not matched to a gene: 4. The CDR3 length is 15 residues. From germline, CDR1 is SGHDN and CDR2 FVKESK. In DNA, the CDR3 is TGTGCCAGCAGCCCTCTAGCGGGGCCCACAGATACGCAGTATTTT. Its translation is CASSPLAGPTDTQYF.

This clonotype has just a few counts. This chain links TRBV20-1 with TRBJ2-1; 9 positions agree with TRBD2. After removal of 5 bases from V and 4 bases from J, the junction contained 3 bases not matched to a gene. The germline CDR1 and CDR2 sequences are DFQATT and SNEGSKA (reference sequence). This CDR3 has 13 residues. The CDR3 DNA sequence: TGCAGTGCTCCCGGACTAGCGTACAATGAGCAGTTCTTC. Its translation is CSAPGLAYNEQFF.

This clonotype showed up just a few times. The CDR3 region is CASSPTGGPTYEQYF. The CDR3 region has the DNA TGTGCCAGCAGCCCAACAGGGGGCCCTACCTACGAGCAGTACTTC. The chain couples TRBV27 to TRBJ2-4, with 9 bases identical to TRBD1. The closer fit of TRBJ2-7 to the DNA end suggests the J call may be wrong. The CDR3 has 15 residues. Per the germline V gene, CDR1 is MNHEY and CDR2 is SMNVEV (reference sequence).

The chain has TRBV20-1 and TRBJ1-5, with a tentative D call TRBD1 (6 bases). Germline V CDR1 and CDR2: DFQATT, SNEGSKA (reference sequence). There are 16 residues in the CDR3. Trimming pared 4 bases from V and 2 bases from J, leaving 18 bases between. CDR3 sequence: CSATTGLGVGNQPQHF. The CDR3 nucleotides are TGCAGTGCTACGACAGGTCTCGGTGTGGGCAATCAGCCCCAGCATTTT.

The V gene is TRBV20-1, the J gene TRBJ1-4, with D possibly being TRBD1 (5 bases). CDR1 DFQATT and CDR2 SNEGSKA come from the germline V gene (reference sequence). This CDR3 comprises 13 residues. Trimming cost V 6 bases and J 7 bases, with 15 bases left between them. The CDR3 coding sequence is TGCAGTGCGACCGGATCGACAGTTGAAAAACTGTTTTTT. It codes for CSATGSTVEKLFF.

Comment on this clonotype: Relative to the germline gene, one junction end is altered; a read error may explain this. The chain couples TRBV6-6 to TRBJ1-5; weak D call: TRBD1 (5 bases). The CDR3 loop spans 16 amino acids. In germline, CDR1 is MNHNY, CDR2 SVGAGI (reference sequence). CDR3 sequence reads: CASSHSAGRSNQPQHF. The CDR3 DNA reads as TGTGCCAGCAGTCACTCCGCAGGGAGGAGCAATCAGCCCCAGCATTTT.

This clonotype has at least ten counts. The chain employs TRBV24-1 and TRBJ2-5; D may be TRBD2 (6 bases). The CDR3 length is 17 residues. Germline CDR1 and CDR2: KGHDR and SFDVKD. Deletions cut 3 bases from V and 1 base from J, with 17 bases between. Here the CDR3 DNA reads TGTGCCACCAGTGATCCCTCCCTCGGGACTGCCCAAGAGACCCAGTACTTC. Amino acid sequence: CATSDPSLGTAQETQYF.

This clonotype was detected many times. Relative to the germline gene, one junction end is altered; a read error may explain this. This chain uses TRBV7-3 with TRBJ2-7, with TRBD1 matching 7 bases. Germline CDR1 SGHTA, CDR2 FQGTGA. The CDR3 runs 14 residues. For the CDR3, the DNA is TGTGCCAGCAGTTTAACAGGGGACCGTGCCGAGCAGTACTTC. Translation gives CASSLTGDRAEQYF.

CDR3 coding DNA: TGCGCCAGCAGCTTGGCCAGCGGGCCGACCTACGAGCAGTACTTC. This codes for CASSLASGPTYEQYF. The chain couples TRBV5-1 to TRBJ2-7, with D possibly matching TRBD2 (6 bases). Looked up from germline, CDR1 is SGHRS and CDR2 is YFSETQ. This CDR3 contains 15 residues. The V gene lost 0 bases and the J gene lost 2 bases, with 12 bases spanning the gap.

This clonotype showed up just a few times. The genes are TRBV12-5 and TRBJ1-5; maybe TRBD1 (6 bases). This CDR3 has 15 residues. Trimming cost V 1 base and J 2 bases, with 9 bases left between them. The germline gives CDR1 LGHNT, CDR2 FRNRAP. The CDR3, as DNA: TGTGCTAGTGGTTTGGCCCGACAGGGCAATCAGCCCCAGCATTTT. This translates into CASGLARQGNQPQHF.

CDR3 nucleotides: TGTGCCAGCTCGGGAGAGGGCTACAATGAGCAGTTCTTC. This sequence encodes CASSGEGYNEQFF. The chain has TRBV27 and TRBJ2-1, with D possibly TRBD2 on 6 matching bases. The CDR3 extends over 13 amino acids. V lost 8 bases and J 3 bases, leaving 11 bases between the germline ends. CDR1 MNHEY and CDR2 SMNVEV come from the germline V gene (reference sequence).